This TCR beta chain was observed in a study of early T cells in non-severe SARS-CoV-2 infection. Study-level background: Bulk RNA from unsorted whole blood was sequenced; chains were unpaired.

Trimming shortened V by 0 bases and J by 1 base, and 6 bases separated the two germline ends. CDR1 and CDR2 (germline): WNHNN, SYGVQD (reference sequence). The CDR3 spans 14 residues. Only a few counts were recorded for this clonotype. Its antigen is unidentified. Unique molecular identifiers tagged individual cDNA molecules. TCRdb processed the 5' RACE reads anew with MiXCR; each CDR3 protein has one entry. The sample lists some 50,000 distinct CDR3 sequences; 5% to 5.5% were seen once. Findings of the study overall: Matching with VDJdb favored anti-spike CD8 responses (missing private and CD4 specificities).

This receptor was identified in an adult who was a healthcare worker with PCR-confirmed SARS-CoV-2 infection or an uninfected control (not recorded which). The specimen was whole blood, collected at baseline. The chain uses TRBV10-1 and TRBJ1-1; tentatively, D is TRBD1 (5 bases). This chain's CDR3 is CASSESQGNTEAFF. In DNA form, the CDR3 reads TGCGCCAGCAGTGAGTCCCAGGGGAACACTGAAGCTTTCTTT.